This TCR beta chain was captured by sequencing in a study of blood T cell repertoires in COVID-19. Study context: Nucleic acid was either cDNA or gDNA, and it came from T cells, B-cell-depleted T cells, or PBMCs.

Germline V CDR1 and CDR2: SGHRS, YFSETQ. The CDR3 is 14 amino acids. V was trimmed by 4 bases and J by 2 bases, leaving 10 bases between them. Measured with immunoSEQ multiplex PCR; TCRdb has only the in-frame clones, and not every one. The table includes about 150,000 clones, approximately 78% detected once. The gene calls are TRBV5-1 and TRBJ1-5; TRBD1 might be the D (5 bases). The TCR comes from a man at least 80 years old with acute or convalescent COVID-19. What was sequenced was peripheral blood. The CDR3 spells CASSPGGGNQPQHF. The CDR3 DNA reads as TGCGCCAGCAGCCCTGGGGGGGGCAATCAGCCCCAGCATTTT.